This is a list of T cell receptor beta chains from one sample in a study of blood T cell repertoires in COVID-19. The protocol was immunoSEQ multiplex PCR, while the TCRdb copy is restricted to in-frame clones and leaves out a portion. The top ten clones hold 7.5% to 10% of a sample with about 210,000 clones, 89% of them seen once. Specimen: PBMCs or T cells enriched from blood (not recorded which). Receptors were obtained from a woman between 18 and 30 years old who had recovered from COVID-19. Both conserved end residues are part of each CDR3. The order of the fields is D gene, J gene, clone size, V gene, CDR3 DNA, CDR3 protein. D genes are given only for firm matches. Only some rows state a clone size, as once, few, many or a class for expanded clones.

>NA|TRBJ1-2|NA|TRBV5-6
TGTGCCAGCAGCTACGGGTCGTGGGGCTACACCTTC
CASSYGSWGYTF
>TRBD2|TRBJ2-7|NA|TRBV4-2
TGTGCCAGCAGCCAAGACGGAAGCGGGGGGACTTACTACGAGCAGTACTTC
CASSQDGSGGTYYEQYF
>NA|TRBJ1-5|NA|TRBV28
TGTGCCAGCAGTTCCCCAACAGGGCGCTATAGCAATCAGCCCCAGCATTTT
CASSSPTGRYSNQPQHF
>TRBD1|TRBJ1-4|NA|TRBV11-2
TGTGCCAGCAGCCCGGGACAGGGGTGGGGAAATGAAAAACTGTTTTTT
CASSPGQGWGNEKLFF
>TRBD2|TRBJ2-2|NA|TRBV10-3
TGTGCCATCAGCCCACAAGCTAGCGGGGGGCCGAGGGAGCTGTTTTTT
CAISPQASGGPRELFF
>TRBD2|TRBJ2-5|once|TRBV19
TGTGCCAGTAGTACGGGGGGAGGGAGTCGCCACCAGACCCAGTACTTC
CASSTGGGSRHQTQYF
>TRBD1|TRBJ1-1|NA|TRBV19
TGTGCCAGTAGTAAACTCGGGACAGCTATTAACTCTGACACTGAAGCTTTCTTT
CASSKLGTAINSDTEAFF
>TRBD1|TRBJ1-6|NA|TRBV14
TGTGCCAGCAGCCAAGATTTTTGGACAGGGTCCTATTCACCCCTCCACTTT
CASSQDFWTGSYSPLHF
>NA|TRBJ1-1|once|TRBV28
TGTGCCACATGGGACATCCACACTGAAGCTTTCTTT
CATWDIHTEAFF
>NA|TRBJ1-5|few|TRBV2
TGTGCCAGCAGTGTATTAGATCGTCAGCCCCAGCATTTT
CASSVLDRQPQHF
>NA|TRBJ2-7|NA|TRBV7-9
TGTGCCAGCAGCTTATATGACACCAACGAGCAGTACTTC
CASSLYDTNEQYF
>NA|TRBJ2-5|NA|TRBV9
TGTGCCAGCAGCCCCGGCACAGGGGAGACCCAGTACTTC
CASSPGTGETQYF
>NA|TRBJ2-5|once|TRBV29-1
TGCAGCGTTGAAGTTAGTAGCGTGGGGGAGACCCAGTACTTC
CSVEVSSVGETQYF
>NA|TRBJ2-3|NA|TRBV2
TGTGCCAGCAGCCTTGGCACAGATACGCAGTATTTT
CASSLGTDTQYF
>NA|TRBJ2-1|NA|TRBV9
TGTGCCAGCAGCGCGTCAAACGGCAATGAGCAGTTCTTC
CASSASNGNEQFF
>TRBD1|TRBJ1-1|NA|TRBV9
TGTGCCAGCAGCGTAGCTGGGACAGGGTCACCGGGGGAAGCTTTCTTT
CASSVAGTGSPGEAFF
>NA|TRBJ2-7|NA|TRBV20-1
TGCAGTGCTAGCGGGGTGAACGAGCAGTACTTC
CSASGVNEQYF
>TRBD1|TRBJ1-4|NA|TRBV6-5
TGTGCCAGCAGTTACTCGTGGGGACAGAGAAATGAAAAACTGTTTTTT
CASSYSWGQRNEKLFF
>TRBD1|TRBJ2-7|NA|TRBV18
TGTGCCAGCTCACCGAGACAGGGAAGCCCCTACGAGCAGTACTTC
CASSPRQGSPYEQYF
>NA|TRBJ1-4|few|TRBV30
TGTGCCTGGAGGCGAACTAAGGAGGCCGGTGTAAAACTGTTTTTT
CAWRRTKEAGVKLFF
>NA|TRBJ2-3|NA|TRBV9
TGTGCCAGCAGCGTAGAGGGCGGGACCCTGATGAGCACAGATACGCAGTATTTT
CASSVEGGTLMSTDTQYF
>NA|TRBJ2-1|once|TRBV19
TGTGCCAGTAGTATTAGGCTAGGGGGAAATGAGCAGTTCTTC
CASSIRLGGNEQFF
>TRBD1|TRBJ1-2|NA|TRBV28
TGTGCCAGCAGTTCGACGGGACAGGCGTGGGGCTACACCTTC
CASSSTGQAWGYTF
>TRBD2|TRBJ2-5|NA|TRBV24-1
TGTGCCACCAGTGGGGAGGGACTAGCGGGGGGGACGTACCAAGAGACCCAGTACTTC
CATSGEGLAGGTYQETQYF
>TRBD1|TRBJ1-6|NA|TRBV5-6
TGTGCCAGCAGCCTCCTGACAGGGCCCAATTCACCCCTCCACTTT
CASSLLTGPNSPLHF
>TRBD1|TRBJ1-5|NA|TRBV28
TGTGCCAGTAGACTAGACAGGGCCCAAGAGCCCCAGCATTTT
CASRLDRAQEPQHF
>TRBD2|TRBJ2-7|NA|TRBV30
TGTGCCTGGAGTGGGGCGGGGGGAAGCTACGAGCAGTACTTC
CAWSGAGGSYEQYF
>NA|TRBJ1-3|NA|TRBV6-5
TGTGCCACCAGGAACAGCCCCTACTCTGGAAACACCATATATTTT
CATRNSPYSGNTIYF
>NA|TRBJ2-7|NA|TRBV10-2
TGCGCCAGCAGTGACGAACAGGGTAGCTTCTACGAGCAGTACTTC
CASSDEQGSFYEQYF